What follows is one TCR beta chain and its context. Sampling of blood occurred at baseline, cycle 4 day 1, and cycle 7 day 1. CDR1 is SGHAT and CDR2 is FQNNGV in the germline V gene. Trimming removed 1 base from V and 0 bases from J, with 10 bases in between. The CDR3 has 16 amino acids. Repertoires were generated with immunoSEQ multiplex PCR, while TCRdb's copy carries only in-frame clones and drops some. The sample yields around 56,000 clones, approximately 86% seen once. The record originates from a study of OX40 agonist ivuxolimab in advanced cancers. About the study: Patients were treated with intravenous ivuxolimab, dosed at 0.01 to 10 mg/kg and infused every 2 weeks. At around 81% male, the cohort had a mean age of about 60 years, ranging from about 20 to 79.

This specimen consisted of CD4+ or CD8+ T cells sorted from blood, obtained in a trial of the OX40 agonist ivuxolimab. The rearrangement links TRBV11-2 to TRBJ1-5; D is uncertain. The source is an adult with an advanced solid tumor such as melanoma, head and neck, liver or kidney cancer. This CDR3 reads CASSLGGSYSNQPQHF. Written as DNA, the CDR3 is TGTGCCAGCAGCTTAGGTGGCAGTTATAGCAATCAGCCCCAGCATTTT.